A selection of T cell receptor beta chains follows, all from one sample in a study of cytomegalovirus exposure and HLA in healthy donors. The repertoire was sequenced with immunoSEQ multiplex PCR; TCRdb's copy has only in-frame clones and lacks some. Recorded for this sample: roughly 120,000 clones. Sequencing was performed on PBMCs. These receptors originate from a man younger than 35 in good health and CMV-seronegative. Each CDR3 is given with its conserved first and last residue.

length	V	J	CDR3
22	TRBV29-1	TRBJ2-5	CSVEDLGVAGGLSVVGQETQYF
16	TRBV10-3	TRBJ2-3	CAISVPLAGVTDTQYF
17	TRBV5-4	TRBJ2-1	CASSFGGTGVSYNEQFF
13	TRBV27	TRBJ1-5	CASSFYPDQPQHF
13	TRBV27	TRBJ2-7	CASSSRRAYEQYF
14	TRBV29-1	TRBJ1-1	CSSAKGAMNTEAFF
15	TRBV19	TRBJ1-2	CASRFAPGQNYGYTF
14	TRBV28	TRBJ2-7	CASTGRETSYEQYF
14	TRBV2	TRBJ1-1	CASSGGQLNTEAFF
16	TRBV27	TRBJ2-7	CASSLRLAGGGYEQYF
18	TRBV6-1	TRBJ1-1	CASSGGPASWVTGTEAFF
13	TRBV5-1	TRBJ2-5	CASSFVFEETQYF
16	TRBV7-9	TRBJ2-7	CASSSMIRDRDLEQYF
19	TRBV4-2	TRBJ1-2	CASSQPVGDRDIVSYGYTF
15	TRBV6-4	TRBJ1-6	CASSAGTGVSSPLHF
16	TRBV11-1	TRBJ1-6	CASSFFGSSYNSPLHF